This TCR beta chain was identified during a study of T cell repertoires and HLA-DP antigens. The CDR3 sequence is 16 residues long. The J segment lost 2 bases and the V segment lost 5 bases, leaving 8 bases of the junction unmatched. CDR1 is SGDLS and CDR2 is YYNGEE in the germline V gene. Note on this clone: Its antigen is not known.

Clones were read by immunoSEQ multiplex PCR, and TCRdb kept only the in-frame ones, dropping some. The data show over 100,000 clones, approximately 92% seen once. The origin of this receptor is a woman under 30 in good health and CMV-seronegative. This chain links TRBV9 with TRBJ2-5, with TRBD1 matching 11 bases. The material sequenced was CD4+ T cells from PBMCs. The CDR3 loop reads CASSELRDRGQETQYF. The CDR3 DNA is TGTGCCAGCAGTGAACTCCGGGACAGGGGGCAAGAGACCCAGTACTTC.